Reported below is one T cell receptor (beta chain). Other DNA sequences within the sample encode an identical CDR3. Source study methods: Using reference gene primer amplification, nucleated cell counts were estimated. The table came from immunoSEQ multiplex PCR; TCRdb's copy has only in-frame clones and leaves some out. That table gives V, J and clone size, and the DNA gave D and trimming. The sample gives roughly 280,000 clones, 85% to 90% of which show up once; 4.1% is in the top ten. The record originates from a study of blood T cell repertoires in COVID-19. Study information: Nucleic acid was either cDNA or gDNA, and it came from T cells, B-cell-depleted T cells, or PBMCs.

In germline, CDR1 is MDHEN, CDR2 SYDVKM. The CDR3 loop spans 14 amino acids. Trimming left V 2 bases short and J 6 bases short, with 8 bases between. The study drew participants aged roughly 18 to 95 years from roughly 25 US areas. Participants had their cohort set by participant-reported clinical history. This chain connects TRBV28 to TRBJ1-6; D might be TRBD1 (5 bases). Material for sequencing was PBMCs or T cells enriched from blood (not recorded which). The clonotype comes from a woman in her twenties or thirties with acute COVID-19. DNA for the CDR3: TGTGCCAGCAGTTTAATCCAGGGTAATTCACCCCTCCACTTT. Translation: CASSLIQGNSPLHF. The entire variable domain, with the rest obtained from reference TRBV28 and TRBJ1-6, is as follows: DVKVTQSSRYLVKRTGEKVFLECVQDMDHENMFWYRQDPGLGLRLIYFSYDVKMKEKGDIPEGYSVSREKKERFSLILESASTNQTSMYLCASSLIQGNSPLHFGNGTRLTVT.